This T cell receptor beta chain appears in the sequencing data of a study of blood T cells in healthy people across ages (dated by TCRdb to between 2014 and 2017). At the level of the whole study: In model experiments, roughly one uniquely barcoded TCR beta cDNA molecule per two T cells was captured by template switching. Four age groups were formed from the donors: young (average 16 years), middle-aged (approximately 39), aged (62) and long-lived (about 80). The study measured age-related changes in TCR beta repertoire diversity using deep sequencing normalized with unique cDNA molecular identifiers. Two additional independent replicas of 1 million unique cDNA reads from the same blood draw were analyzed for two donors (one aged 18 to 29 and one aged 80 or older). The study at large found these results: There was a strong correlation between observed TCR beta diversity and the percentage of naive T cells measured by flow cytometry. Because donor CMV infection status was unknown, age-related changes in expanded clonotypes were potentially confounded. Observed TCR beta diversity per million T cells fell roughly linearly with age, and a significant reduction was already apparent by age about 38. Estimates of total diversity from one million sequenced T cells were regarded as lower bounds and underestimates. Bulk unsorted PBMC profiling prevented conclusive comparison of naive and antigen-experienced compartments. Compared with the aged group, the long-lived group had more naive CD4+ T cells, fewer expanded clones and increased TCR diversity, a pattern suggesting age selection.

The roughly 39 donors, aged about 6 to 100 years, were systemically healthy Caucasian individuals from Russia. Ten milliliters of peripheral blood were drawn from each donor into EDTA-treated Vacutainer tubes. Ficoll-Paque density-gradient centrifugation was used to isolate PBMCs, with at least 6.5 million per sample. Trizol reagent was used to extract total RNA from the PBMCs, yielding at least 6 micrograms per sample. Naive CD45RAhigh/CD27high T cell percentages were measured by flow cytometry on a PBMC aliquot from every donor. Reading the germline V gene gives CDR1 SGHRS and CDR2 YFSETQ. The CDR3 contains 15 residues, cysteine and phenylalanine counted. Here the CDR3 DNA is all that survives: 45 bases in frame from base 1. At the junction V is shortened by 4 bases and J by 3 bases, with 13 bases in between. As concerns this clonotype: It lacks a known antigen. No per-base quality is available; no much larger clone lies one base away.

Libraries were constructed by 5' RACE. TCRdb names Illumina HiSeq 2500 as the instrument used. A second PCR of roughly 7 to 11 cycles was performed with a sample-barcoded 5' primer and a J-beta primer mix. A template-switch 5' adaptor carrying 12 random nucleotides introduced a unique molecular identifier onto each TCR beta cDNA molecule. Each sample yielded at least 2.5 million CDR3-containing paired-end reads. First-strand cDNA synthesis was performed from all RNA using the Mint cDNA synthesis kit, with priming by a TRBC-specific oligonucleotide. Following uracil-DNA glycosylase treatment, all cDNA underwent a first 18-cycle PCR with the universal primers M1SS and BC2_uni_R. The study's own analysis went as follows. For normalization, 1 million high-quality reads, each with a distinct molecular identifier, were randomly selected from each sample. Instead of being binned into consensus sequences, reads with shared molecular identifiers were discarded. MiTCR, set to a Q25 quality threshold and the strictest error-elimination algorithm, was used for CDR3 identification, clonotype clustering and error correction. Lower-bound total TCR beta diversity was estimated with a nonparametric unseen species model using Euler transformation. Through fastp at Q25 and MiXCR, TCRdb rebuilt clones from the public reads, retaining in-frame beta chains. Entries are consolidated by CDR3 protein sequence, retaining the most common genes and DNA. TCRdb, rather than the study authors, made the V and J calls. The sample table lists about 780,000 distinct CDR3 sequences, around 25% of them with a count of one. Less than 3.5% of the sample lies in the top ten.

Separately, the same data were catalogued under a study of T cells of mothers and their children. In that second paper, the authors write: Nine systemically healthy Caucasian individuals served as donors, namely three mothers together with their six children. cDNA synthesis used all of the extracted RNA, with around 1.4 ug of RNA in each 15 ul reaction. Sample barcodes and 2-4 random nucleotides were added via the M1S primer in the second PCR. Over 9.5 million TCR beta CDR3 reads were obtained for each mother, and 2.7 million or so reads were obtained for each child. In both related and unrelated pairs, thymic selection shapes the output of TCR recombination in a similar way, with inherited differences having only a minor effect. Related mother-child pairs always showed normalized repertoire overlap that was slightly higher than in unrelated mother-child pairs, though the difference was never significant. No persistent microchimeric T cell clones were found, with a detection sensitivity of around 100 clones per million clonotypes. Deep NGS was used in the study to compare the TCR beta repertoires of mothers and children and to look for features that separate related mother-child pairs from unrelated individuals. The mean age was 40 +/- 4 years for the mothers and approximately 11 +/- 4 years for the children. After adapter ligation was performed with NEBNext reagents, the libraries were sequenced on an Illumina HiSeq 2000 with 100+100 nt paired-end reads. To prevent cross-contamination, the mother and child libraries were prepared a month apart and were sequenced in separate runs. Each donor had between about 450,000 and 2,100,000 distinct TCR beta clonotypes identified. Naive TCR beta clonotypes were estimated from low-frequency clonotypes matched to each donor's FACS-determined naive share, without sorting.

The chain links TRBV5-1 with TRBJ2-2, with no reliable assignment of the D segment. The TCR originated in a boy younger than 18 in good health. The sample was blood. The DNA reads TGCGCCAGCAGCCTCGTGAGTGGAGACACCGGGGAGCTGTTTTTT. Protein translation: CASSLVSGDTGELFF. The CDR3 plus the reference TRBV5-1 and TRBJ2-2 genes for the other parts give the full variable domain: KAGVTQTPRYLIKTRGQQVTLSCSPISGHRSVSWYQQTPGQGLQFLFEYFSETQRNKGNFPGRFSGRQFSNSRSEMNVSTLELGDSALYLCASSLVSGDTGELFFGEGSRLTVL.